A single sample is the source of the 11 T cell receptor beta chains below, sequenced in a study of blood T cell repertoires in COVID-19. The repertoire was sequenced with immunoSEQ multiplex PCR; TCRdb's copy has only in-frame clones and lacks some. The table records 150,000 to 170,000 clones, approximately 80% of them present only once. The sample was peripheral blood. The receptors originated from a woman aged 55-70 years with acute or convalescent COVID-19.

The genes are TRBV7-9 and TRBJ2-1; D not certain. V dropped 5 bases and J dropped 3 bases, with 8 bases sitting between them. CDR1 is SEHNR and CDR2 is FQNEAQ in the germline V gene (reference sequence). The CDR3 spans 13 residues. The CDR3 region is CASSHVSYNEQFF. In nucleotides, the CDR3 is TGTGCCAGCAGCCACGTCAGCTACAATGAGCAGTTCTTC.

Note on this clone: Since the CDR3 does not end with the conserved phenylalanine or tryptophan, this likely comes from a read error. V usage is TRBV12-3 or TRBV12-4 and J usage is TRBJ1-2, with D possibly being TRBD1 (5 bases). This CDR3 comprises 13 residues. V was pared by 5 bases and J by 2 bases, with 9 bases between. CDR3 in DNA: TGTGCCAGCAGTCAGGGATGGAACTATGGCTACACCCTC. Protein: CASSQGWNYGYTL.

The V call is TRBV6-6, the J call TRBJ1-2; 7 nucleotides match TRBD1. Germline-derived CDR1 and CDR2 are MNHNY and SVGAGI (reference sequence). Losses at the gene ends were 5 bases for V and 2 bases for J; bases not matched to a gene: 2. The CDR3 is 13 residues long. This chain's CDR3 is CASSLGGNYGYTF. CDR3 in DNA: TGTGCCAGCAGTCTAGGGGGCAACTATGGCTACACCTTC.

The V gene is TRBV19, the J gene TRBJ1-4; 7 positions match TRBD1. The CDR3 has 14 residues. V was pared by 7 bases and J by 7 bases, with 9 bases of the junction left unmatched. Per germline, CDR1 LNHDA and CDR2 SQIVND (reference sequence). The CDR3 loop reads CASKGSGGSEKLFF. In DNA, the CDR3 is TGTGCCAGTAAGGGATCAGGGGGAAGTGAAAAACTGTTTTTT.

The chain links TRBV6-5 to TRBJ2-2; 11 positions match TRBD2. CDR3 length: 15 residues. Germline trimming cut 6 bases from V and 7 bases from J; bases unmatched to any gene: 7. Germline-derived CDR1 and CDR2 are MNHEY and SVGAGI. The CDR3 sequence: CASSRSGGAFGELFF. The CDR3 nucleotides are TGTGCCAGCAGCCGTAGCGGGGGGGCCTTCGGGGAGCTGTTTTTT.

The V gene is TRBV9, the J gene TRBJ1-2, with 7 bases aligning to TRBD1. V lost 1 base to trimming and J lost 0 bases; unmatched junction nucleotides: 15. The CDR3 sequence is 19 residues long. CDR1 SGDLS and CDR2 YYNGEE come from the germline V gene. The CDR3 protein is CASSVPRQGELEANYGYTF. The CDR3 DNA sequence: TGTGCCAGCAGCGTACCTCGACAGGGAGAATTGGAAGCTAACTATGGCTACACCTTC.

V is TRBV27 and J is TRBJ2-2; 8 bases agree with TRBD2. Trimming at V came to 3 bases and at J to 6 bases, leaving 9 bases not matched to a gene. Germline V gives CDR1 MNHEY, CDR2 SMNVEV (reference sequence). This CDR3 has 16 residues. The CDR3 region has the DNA TGTGCCAGCAGTTTTCGGGGGGGGCAATCCCCCGGGGAGCTGTTTTTT. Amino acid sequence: CASSFRGGQSPGELFF.

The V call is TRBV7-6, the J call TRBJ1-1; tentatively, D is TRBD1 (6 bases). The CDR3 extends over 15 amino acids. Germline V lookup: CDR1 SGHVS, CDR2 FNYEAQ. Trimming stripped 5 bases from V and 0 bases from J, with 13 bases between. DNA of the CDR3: TGTGCCAGCAGCGCAAACGGACAGCTGAACACTGAAGCTTTCTTT. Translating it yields CASSANGQLNTEAFF. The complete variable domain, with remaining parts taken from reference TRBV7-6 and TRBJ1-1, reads GAGVSQSPRYKVTKRGQDVALRCDPISGHVSLYWYRQALGQGPEFLTYFNYEAQQDKSGLPNDRFSAERPEGSISTLTIQRTEQRDSAMYRCASSANGQLNTEAFFGQGTRLTVV.

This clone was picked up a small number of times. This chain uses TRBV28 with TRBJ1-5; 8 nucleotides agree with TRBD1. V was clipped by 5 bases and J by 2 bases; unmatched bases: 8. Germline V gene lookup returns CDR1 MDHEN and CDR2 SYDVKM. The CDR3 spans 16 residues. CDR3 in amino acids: CASSIIQGEGNQPQHF. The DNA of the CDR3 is TGTGCCAGCAGTATAATACAGGGGGAAGGCAATCAGCCCCAGCATTTT.

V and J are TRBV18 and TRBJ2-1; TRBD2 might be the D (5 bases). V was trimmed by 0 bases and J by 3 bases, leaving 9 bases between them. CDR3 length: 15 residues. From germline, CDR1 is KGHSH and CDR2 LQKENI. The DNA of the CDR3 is TGTGCCAGCTCACCACCGACTACTAGCTACAATGAGCAGTTCTTC. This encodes CASSPPTTSYNEQFF. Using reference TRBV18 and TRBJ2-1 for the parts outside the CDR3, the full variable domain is NAGVMQNPRHLVRRRGQEARLRCSPMKGHSHVYWYRQLPEEGLKFMVYLQKENIIDESGMPKERFSAEFPKEGPSILRIQQVVRGDSAAYFCASSPPTTSYNEQFFGPGTRLTVL.

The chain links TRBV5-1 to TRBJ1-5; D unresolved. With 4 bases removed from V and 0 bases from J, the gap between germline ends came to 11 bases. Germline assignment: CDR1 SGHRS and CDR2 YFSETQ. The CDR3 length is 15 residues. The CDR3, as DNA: TGCGCCAGCAGCCAAGGAGGGAATAGCAATCAGCCCCAGCATTTT. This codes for CASSQGGNSNQPQHF.